Listed here are 28 T cell receptor beta chains from one sample, sequenced in a study of cytomegalovirus exposure and HLA in healthy donors. The PCR contained 60 Vbeta and 13 Jbeta primers. This table comes from immunoSEQ multiplex PCR, and its TCRdb copy is limited to in-frame clones, with some not included. The sample yields more than 140,000 clones, 60% to 80% seen once. Sequenced material: PBMCs. The receptor set was obtained from a female donor in good health and CMV-seronegative.

CDR3 coding DNA: TGCGCCAGCAGCCGGGAGCGTTTTTGGGACGAGCAGTACTTC. This encodes CASSRERFWDEQYF. The chain recombines TRBV5-1 with TRBJ2-7; D might be TRBD2 (6 bases). There are 14 residues in the CDR3. The V gene lost 4 bases and the J gene lost 5 bases, with 16 bases spanning the gap. Per the germline V gene, CDR1 is SGHRS and CDR2 is YFSETQ.

In this sample, this clone turned up a few times. The chain links TRBV6-1 to TRBJ1-1; D ambiguous. CDR3 length equals 13 residues. CDR1 is MNHNS and CDR2 is SASEGT in the germline V gene. Trimming stripped 5 bases from V and 4 bases from J, with 11 bases between. This chain's CDR3 is CASSSGWSTEAFF. The CDR3 region has the DNA TGTGCCAGCAGTTCGGGGTGGAGCACTGAAGCTTTCTTT.

V and J are TRBV7-2 and TRBJ2-3; TRBD2 is a possible D gene (5 bases). This CDR3 spans 13 amino acids. V was cut by 1 base and J by 6 bases, with 8 bases left in between. Germline assignment: CDR1 SGHTA and CDR2 FQGNSA. In DNA form, the CDR3 reads TGTGCCAGCAGCTTAGGGTCTAGCGATACGCAGTATTTT. Translating it yields CASSLGSSDTQYF.

The CDR3, as DNA: TGTGCCAGCAGCGTAGGAACGGTGAGCTCCTACAATGAGCAGTTCTTC. This encodes CASSVGTVSSYNEQFF. The chain is built from TRBV7-8 and TRBJ2-1, with D hard to call. The germline V and J ends were trimmed by 5 bases and 0 bases, with 14 bases remaining between them. CDR3 size: 16 residues. Germline loops: CDR1 SGHVS, CDR2 FQNEAQ.

With respect to this clone: The same CDR3 can be traced to other DNA sequences in this sample. The V call is TRBV27, the J call TRBJ2-7, with 9 nucleotides matching TRBD1. Looked up from germline, CDR1 is MNHEY and CDR2 is SMNVEV (reference sequence). J gave up 5 bases and V 3 bases, and 11 bases lay outside the gene matches. The CDR3 length is 16 residues. The CDR3 loop reads CASSFVLGQGLNEQYF. Here the CDR3 DNA reads TGTGCCAGCAGTTTCGTGCTGGGACAGGGACTTAACGAGCAGTACTTC.

The V call is TRBV7-9, the J call TRBJ1-2, with a weak D call TRBD1 (5 bases). Germline V lookup: CDR1 SEHNR, CDR2 FQNEAQ (reference sequence). V was shortened by 6 bases and J by 4 bases, with 15 bases between the two germline ends. The CDR3 covers 14 residues. CDR3 loop: CASSFDSPPYGYTF. CDR3 sequence (DNA): TGTGCCAGCAGTTTCGACAGCCCCCCCTATGGCTACACCTTC. Full variable domain (outside the CDR3, taken from reference TRBV7-9 and TRBJ1-2): DTGVSQNPRHKITKRGQNVTFRCDPISEHNRLYWYRQTLGQGPEFLTYFQNEAQLEKSRLLSDRFSAERPKGSFSTLEIQRTEQGDSAMYLCASSFDSPPYGYTFGSGTRLTVV.

V gene TRBV6-1 combines with J gene TRBJ2-7, with 7 bases identical to TRBD2. Unmatched junction bases numbered 14, after V lost 6 bases and J lost 6 bases. From germline, CDR1 is MNHNS and CDR2 SASEGT. This CDR3 is built from 15 residues. In nucleotides, the CDR3 is TGTGCCAGCAGCCGTAGCGGGCAGGGCAGAGGCGAGCAGTACTTC. This gives the protein CASSRSGQGRGEQYF.

This clone showed up just a few times. The chain recombines TRBV7-9 with TRBJ1-2; 8 bases line up with TRBD1. CDR1 is SEHNR, CDR2 FQNEAQ, per germline (reference sequence). With V trimmed by 5 bases and J by 6 bases, 5 bases remained unmatched. The CDR3 has 13 residues. For the CDR3, the DNA is TGTGCCAGCAGCCGCGGACAGGGCAATGGCTACACCTTC. This gives the protein CASSRGQGNGYTF.

This clone appeared a single time. DNA for the CDR3: TGTGCCAGCAGTCCGGGGGTCCCGGGGAATGAGCAGTTCTTC. This encodes CASSPGVPGNEQFF. The V call is TRBV7-3, the J call TRBJ2-1; D is perhaps TRBD2 (6 bases). Trimming removed 6 bases at V and 7 bases at J, with 16 bases between. The CDR3 runs to 14 residues. Germline CDR1 and CDR2: SGHTA and FQGTGA.

The chain combines TRBV4-2 with TRBJ1-1; TRBD1 agrees at 7 bases. J lost 5 bases, V lost 3 bases, and 3 bases had no gene match. Germline CDR1 reads LGHNA; CDR2 reads YNFKEQ. The CDR3 runs to 13 residues. The CDR3 sequence: CASSHTGVTEAFF. The CDR3 DNA reads TGTGCCAGCAGCCACACAGGGGTTACTGAAGCTTTCTTT.

The genes are TRBV6-6 and TRBJ2-1; 10 bases are a match to TRBD2. CDR1 is MNHNY, CDR2 SVGAGI, per germline (reference sequence). Trimming removed 5 bases from V and 4 bases from J; junction bases left unmatched: 5. The length of the CDR3 is 15 residues. The CDR3 DNA reads as TGTGCCAGCAGTCTAGCGGGGGAAGAATACAATGAGCAGTTCTTC. Protein sequence: CASSLAGEEYNEQFF.

V usage is TRBV10-3 and J usage is TRBJ2-3, with 10 nucleotides matching TRBD2. The germline V gene has CDR1 ENHRY and CDR2 SYGVKD. J was trimmed by 5 bases and V by 6 bases; bases with no gene match: 8. CDR3 length: 15 amino acids. DNA for the CDR3: TGTGCCATCAGCAAAGCGGGAGGGCCTGGAGATACGCAGTATTTT. Translating gives CAISKAGGPGDTQYF.

The CDR3 loop is CASSGDYAYEQYF. CDR3 sequence (DNA): TGTGCCAGCAGTGGGGACTACGCCTACGAGCAGTACTTC. The chain recombines TRBV2 with TRBJ2-7; 7 bases fit TRBD2. V lost 4 bases and J lost 2; bases outside the gene matches: 2. This CDR3 spans 13 amino acids. Germline V gene sequence: CDR1 SNHLY, CDR2 FYNNEI.

The gene calls are TRBV4-2 and TRBJ1-1; possibly TRBD1 for D (6 bases). V dropped 1 base and J dropped 1 base, with 13 bases sitting between them. CDR3 length: 16 amino acids. CDR1 is LGHNA, CDR2 YNFKEQ, per germline. CDR3: CASSQVPTGKNTEAFF. The CDR3 DNA is TGTGCCAGCAGCCAAGTCCCTACAGGGAAGAACACTGAAGCTTTCTTT.

In this sample, this clone turned up once. V usage is TRBV29-1 and J usage is TRBJ1-2, with D perhaps TRBD1 (5 bases). The length of the CDR3 is 16 residues. Trimming cost V 2 bases and J 8 bases, with 24 bases left between them. Germline V gene sequence: CDR1 SQVTM, CDR2 ANQGSEA. CDR3 sequence: CSVEKGQGIGLLGYTF. The DNA of the CDR3 is TGCAGCGTTGAAAAGGGGCAGGGAATTGGATTACTCGGCTACACCTTC.

This chain joins TRBV7-3 and TRBJ1-2; 10 nucleotides line up with TRBD1. The CDR3 is made up of 14 amino acids. In germline, CDR1 is SGHTA, CDR2 FQGTGA. After removal of 4 bases from V and 6 bases from J, the junction contained 5 bases not matched to a gene. The chain's CDR3 is CASSSLTGGDGYTF. CDR3 DNA: TGTGCCAGCAGCTCACTGACAGGGGGCGATGGCTACACCTTC.

J is TRBJ1-1 and V is TRBV6-6, with 7 nucleotides matching TRBD1. This CDR3 has 16 residues. Unmatched junction bases numbered 7, after V lost 2 bases and J lost 1 base. Germline V lookup: CDR1 MNHNY, CDR2 SVGAGI (reference sequence). In nucleotides, the CDR3 is TGTGCCAGCAGTTACCGGCCAGGGGGACGGAACACTGAAGCTTTCTTT. This encodes CASSYRPGGRNTEAFF.

Written as DNA, the CDR3 is TGCAGCGTTGAGGTTTGGAGCGGGGGGCACCAAGAGACCCAGTACTTC. This translates into CSVEVWSGGHQETQYF. The chain employs TRBV29-1 and TRBJ2-5; 9 positions agree with TRBD2. Germline V gene lookup returns CDR1 SQVTM and CDR2 ANQGSEA. The CDR3 is 16 amino acids. The V and J ends lost 3 bases and 0 bases, in that order; junction bases with no gene match: 8.

The rearrangement links TRBV25-1 to TRBJ1-1, with TRBD1 matching 8 bases. The CDR3 contains 15 residues. V lost 4 bases and J lost 3; bases outside the gene matches: 7. Germline-derived CDR1 and CDR2 are MGHDK and SYGVNS. CDR3 DNA: TGTGCCAGCAGTGCTGCAGGGGGCTCGGACACTGAAGCTTTCTTT. Amino acids: CASSAAGGSDTEAFF.

This clone appeared a few times. The V gene is TRBV6-5, the J gene TRBJ2-1; the match to TRBD1 covers 8 bases. CDR1 and CDR2 (germline): MNHEY, SVGAGI. The V segment lost 6 bases and the J segment 6 bases; nucleotides outside the gene matches: 7. The CDR3 sequence is 14 residues long. CDR3 sequence (DNA): TGTGCCAGCAGCCTACAGGGGGTTCGCAATGAGCAGTTCTTC. This sequence encodes CASSLQGVRNEQFF.

The chain joins TRBV27 to TRBJ2-7, with D perhaps TRBD1 (6 bases). CDR1 is MNHEY, CDR2 SMNVEV, per germline (reference sequence). V lost 3 bases and J lost 0, with 15 bases in between. This CDR3 is built from 16 residues. DNA for the CDR3: TGTGCCAGCAGTTTTTCCCGCCAGGGGCCCTCCTACGAGCAGTACTTC. It codes for CASSFSRQGPSYEQYF.

CDR3 sequence: CASSPGFSGANVLTF. CDR3 nucleotide sequence: TGTGCCAGCAGCCCAGGGTTTTCGGGGGCCAACGTCCTGACTTTC. This chain uses TRBV27 with TRBJ2-6; tentatively, D is TRBD1 (5 bases). Germline CDR1 reads MNHEY; CDR2 reads SMNVEV (reference sequence). V dropped 6 bases and J dropped 4 bases, with 13 bases sitting between them. This CDR3 comprises 15 residues.

V is TRBV6-1 and J is TRBJ1-2; TRBD1 aligns across 7 bases. This CDR3 has 14 amino acids. CDR1 is MNHNS and CDR2 is SASEGT in the germline V gene. With 6 bases clipped from V and 0 bases from J, the junction kept 4 bases outside the gene matches. CDR3 region: CASRAGQSNYGYTF. The CDR3 DNA follows: TGTGCCAGCAGGGCGGGACAGTCTAACTATGGCTACACCTTC.

Remarks on this clone: One end of the junction is discordant with germline, which a read error may explain. The chain is built from TRBV28 and TRBJ1-4, with 8 bases lining up with TRBD1. Germline loops: CDR1 MDHEN, CDR2 SYDVKM. CDR3 length: 13 amino acids. The CDR3: CAGSNVQGAKLFF. DNA for the CDR3: TGTGCCGGCAGCAATGTCCAGGGGGCAAAACTGTTTTTT.

The chain joins TRBV9 to TRBJ2-7; D possibly corresponds to TRBD2 (5 bases). The CDR3 runs to 14 residues. CDR1 SGDLS and CDR2 YYNGEE come from the germline V gene. Between the trimmed V and J ends, which lost 3 bases and 6 bases, there was a span of 16 bases. The CDR3 bases are TGTGCCAGCAGCGGTGCTAGGGCGGGCTCCGAGCAGTACTTC. It yields the protein CASSGARAGSEQYF.

The V call is TRBV6-5, the J call TRBJ1-2, with a tentative D call TRBD1 (5 bases). Trimming took off 5 bases at V and 2 bases at J, with 9 bases between the two ends. Germline-derived CDR1 and CDR2 are MNHEY and SVGAGI. The CDR3 is 13 residues long. CDR3 loop: CASSTTANYGYTF. The CDR3 nucleotides are TGTGCCAGCAGTACGACAGCGAACTATGGCTACACCTTC.

This chain links TRBV19 with TRBJ2-1; TRBD1 aligns across 7 bases. This CDR3 contains 12 residues. CDR1 is LNHDA, CDR2 SQIVND, per germline (reference sequence). Unmatched junction bases numbered 4, after V lost 5 bases and J lost 9 bases. The CDR3: CASSARGFEQFF. The CDR3 coding sequence is TGTGCCAGTAGTGCCAGGGGGTTTGAGCAGTTCTTC. The full variable domain, with the rest looked up from reference TRBV19 and TRBJ2-1, is DGGITQSPKYLFRKEGQNVTLSCEQNLNHDAMYWYRQDPGQGLRLIYYSQIVNDFQKGDIAEGYSVSREKKESFPLTVTSAQKNPTAFYLCASSARGFEQFFGPGTRLTVL.

The CDR3 sequence is CSARLAGVGETQYF. The CDR3 DNA follows: TGCAGCGCCCGACTAGCGGGAGTTGGAGAGACCCAGTACTTC. This chain connects TRBV29-1 to TRBJ2-5, with 12 bases aligning to TRBD2. The ends lost 7 bases at V and 4 bases at J; junction bases unmatched: 7. The CDR3 sequence is 14 residues long. Germline CDR1 and CDR2: SQVTM and ANQGSEA.